This is a list of T cell receptor beta chains from one sample in a study of T cell changes during pregnancy in multiple sclerosis. Only in-frame clones appear in the TCRdb table, and some are missing; sequencing was by immunoSEQ multiplex PCR. Of tens of thousands of clones listed, approximately 91% were seen once; the top ten hold roughly 1.7%. This sample comprised peripheral blood, obtained in the first trimester of pregnancy. These receptors came from a female donor with multiple sclerosis, enrolled in a pregnancy study. Both conserved end residues are part of each CDR3. The order of the fields is clone size, J gene, V gene, D gene, CDR3 DNA, CDR3 protein. The D gene is left open where the match is weak. Clone size is not always given. Where it is, it says once, few, many or a class for expanded clones.

clone size: .
J gene: TRBJ2-5
V gene: TRBV5-6
D gene: .
CDR3 DNA: TGTGCCAGCAGCTTAGAGGAAGAGACCCAGTACTTC
CDR3 protein: CASSLEEETQYF

clone size: .
J gene: TRBJ1-5
V gene: TRBV30
D gene: .
CDR3 DNA: TGTGCCTGGAGTGTCCAGGAGGCCCAGCATTTT
CDR3 protein: CAWSVQEAQHF

clone size: .
J gene: TRBJ2-7
V gene: TRBV7-2
D gene: TRBD2
CDR3 DNA: TGTGCCAGCAGCCCGGGGGGACTAGGGACGTTTGGGCAGTACTTC
CDR3 protein: CASSPGGLGTFGQYF

clone size: once
J gene: TRBJ1-1
V gene: TRBV11-3
D gene: TRBD1
CDR3 DNA: TGTGCCAGCAGCGCACAGGGGGCGACTGAAGCTTTCTTT
CDR3 protein: CASSAQGATEAFF

clone size: .
J gene: TRBJ2-1
V gene: TRBV5-8
D gene: .
CDR3 DNA: TGTGCCAGCGGGAGATACAATGAGCAGTTCTTC
CDR3 protein: CASGRYNEQFF

clone size: .
J gene: TRBJ2-3
V gene: TRBV6-5
D gene: TRBD2
CDR3 DNA: TGTGCCAGCAGTTCCGAGCGGGAGTCGACAGATACGCAGTATTTT
CDR3 protein: CASSSERESTDTQYF

clone size: .
J gene: TRBJ2-7
V gene: TRBV5-1
D gene: TRBD2
CDR3 DNA: TGCGCCAGCAGCTTGGCCCCGATTAGCGGGAGGCCCTACGAGCAGTACTTC
CDR3 protein: CASSLAPISGRPYEQYF

clone size: .
J gene: TRBJ2-5
V gene: TRBV9
D gene: TRBD2
CDR3 DNA: TGTGCCAGCAGCCTACTAGCGGGAGGGCGGGAGACCCAGTACTTC
CDR3 protein: CASSLLAGGRETQYF

clone size: .
J gene: TRBJ2-1
V gene: TRBV5-1
D gene: TRBD1
CDR3 DNA: TGCGCCAGCAGCTTGGAGACAGGGGCCGACAATGAGCAGTTCTTC
CDR3 protein: CASSLETGADNEQFF

clone size: many
J gene: TRBJ2-7
V gene: TRBV7-7
D gene: TRBD2
CDR3 DNA: TGTGCTATTCTAGCGGGGGGCTACGAGCAGTACTTC
CDR3 protein: CAILAGGYEQYF

clone size: .
J gene: TRBJ2-1
V gene: TRBV19
D gene: TRBD2
CDR3 DNA: TGTGCCAGTAGTATAAAGGCTAGCGGGAGGGCCGGTGAGCAGTTCTTC
CDR3 protein: CASSIKASGRAGEQFF

clone size: once
J gene: TRBJ1-2
V gene: TRBV5-4
D gene: TRBD1
CDR3 DNA: TGTGCCAGCAGCTTTTTCTCAGGGGGCGGCGGCTACACCTTC
CDR3 protein: CASSFFSGGGGYTF

clone size: .
J gene: TRBJ2-1
V gene: TRBV10-3
D gene: TRBD2
CDR3 DNA: TGTGCCATGGGGGGACTAGCGCGCGATGAGCAGTTCTTC
CDR3 protein: CAMGGLARDEQFF

clone size: .
J gene: TRBJ2-1
V gene: TRBV6-4
D gene: TRBD2
CDR3 DNA: TGTGCCAGCAGCGAACTAGCGGGAGGGGGGAATGAGCAGTTCTTC
CDR3 protein: CASSELAGGGNEQFF

clone size: .
J gene: TRBJ2-7
V gene: TRBV9
D gene: .
CDR3 DNA: TGTGCCAGCAGCGTAGATGGGCAGGGATACTACGAGCAGTACTTC
CDR3 protein: CASSVDGQGYYEQYF

clone size: once
J gene: TRBJ2-2
V gene: TRBV10-3
D gene: TRBD2
CDR3 DNA: TGTGCCATCAGTGTAGCGGGAGGAAAAACCGGGGAGCTGTTTTTT
CDR3 protein: CAISVAGGKTGELFF

clone size: .
J gene: TRBJ1-3
V gene: TRBV6-1
D gene: TRBD1
CDR3 DNA: TGTGCCAGCAGGGACGACAGGGGCTCTGGAAACACCATATATTTT
CDR3 protein: CASRDDRGSGNTIYF

clone size: .
J gene: TRBJ1-2
V gene: TRBV4-2
D gene: TRBD1
CDR3 DNA: TGTGCCAGCAGCCTTATAGCCCCGGGACAGGGTTCTGGAGGCTACACCTTC
CDR3 protein: CASSLIAPGQGSGGYTF

clone size: .
J gene: TRBJ2-1
V gene: TRBV7-2
D gene: .
CDR3 DNA: TGTGCCAGCAGCCACGAAACAGGGTACAATGAGCAGTTCTTC
CDR3 protein: CASSHETGYNEQFF

clone size: once
J gene: TRBJ1-2
V gene: TRBV30
D gene: .
CDR3 DNA: TGTGCCTGGAGTGTTGAGAGCGGCTACACCTTC
CDR3 protein: CAWSVESGYTF

clone size: .
J gene: TRBJ2-6
V gene: TRBV5-5
D gene: .
CDR3 DNA: TGTGCCAGCAGCCATCCAGGTTCCGGGGCCAACGTCCTGACTTTC
CDR3 protein: CASSHPGSGANVLTF

clone size: .
J gene: TRBJ2-5
V gene: TRBV21-1
D gene: .
CDR3 DNA: TGTGCCAGCAGCAAAGGGTCCGGGACTAGCGGCACTTCGCAAGAGACCCAGTACTTC
CDR3 protein: CASSKGSGTSGTSQETQYF

clone size: .
J gene: TRBJ2-5
V gene: TRBV6-1
D gene: TRBD1
CDR3 DNA: TGTGCCAGCAGACCCTGGACAGGGAGGCAAGAGACCCAGTACTTC
CDR3 protein: CASRPWTGRQETQYF

clone size: .
J gene: TRBJ2-1
V gene: TRBV27
D gene: TRBD2
CDR3 DNA: TGTGCCAGCAGTTTCTCTTCGACTAGCGGGTTTTACAATGAGCAGTTCTTC
CDR3 protein: CASSFSSTSGFYNEQFF

clone size: .
J gene: TRBJ2-2
V gene: TRBV18
D gene: TRBD1
CDR3 DNA: TGTGCCAGCTCATGGACAGGGGAGGACACCGGGGAGCTGTTTTTT
CDR3 protein: CASSWTGEDTGELFF

clone size: .
J gene: TRBJ2-1
V gene: TRBV4-1
D gene: TRBD2
CDR3 DNA: TGCGCCAGCAGCCAAGAAGGCCTCCGGACTAGCGGGAGGAGGTCCTACAATGAGCAGTTCTTC
CDR3 protein: CASSQEGLRTSGRRSYNEQFF